The rows below give T cell receptor beta chains drawn from one sample of a study of T cell responses to AZD1222 COVID-19 vaccine. Assay: immunoSEQ multiplex PCR; the TCRdb copy retains only in-frame clones and omits some. The sample holds over 100,000 clones, roughly 90% seen once. The material was peripheral blood, obtained on day 0 of MenACWY control vaccination. Source of these receptors: an adult in good health. Each CDR3 is given with its conserved first and last residue. The D gene is left open where the match is weak. A row's size may be missing; if present it is once, few, many or a size class.

TRBJ1-4 . TRBV4-1 TRBD1 TGCGCCAGCAGCCAGCAGGCCGGGACAGTTAATGAAAAACTGTTTTTT CASSQQAGTVNEKLFF
TRBJ2-3 . TRBV15 TRBD2 TGTGCCACCAGCAGAGATCGCGGGAGGGATGAAAATACGCAGTATTTT CATSRDRGRDENTQYF
TRBJ1-6 . TRBV28 TRBD1 TGTGCCAGCAGTTTACGGCAGGGACAGAATTCACCCCTCCACTTT CASSLRQGQNSPLHF
TRBJ1-5 . TRBV6-5 . TGTGCCACCTCCCTCTCACTAAGGCCCCAGCATTTT CATSLSLRPQHF
TRBJ1-2 many TRBV5-4 . TGTGCCAGCAGCTTGGGTAGGGGGGGACCCGACTATGGCTACACCTTC CASSLGRGGPDYGYTF
TRBJ1-1 . TRBV7-2 . TGTGCCAGCAGCGGCCGGACGGGAGAACAAAAAGCTTTCTTT CASSGRTGEQKAFF
TRBJ1-3 . TRBV3-1/TRBV3-2 . TGTGCCAGCAGCCAAGATTCAGGCAGTGGAAACACCATATATTTT CASSQDSGSGNTIYF
TRBJ2-1 . TRBV29-1 . TGCAGCGGGTCCTCCTACAATGAGCAGTTCTTC CSGSSYNEQFF
TRBJ1-1 . TRBV4-3 . TGCGCCAGCAGCCAACGGCAGGCGGACACTGAAGCTTTCTTT CASSQRQADTEAFF
TRBJ2-3 . TRBV5-6 TRBD2 TGTGCCAGCAGCTCTTCGGGAGGGGGGGCTCTTTTGGATACGCAGTATTTT CASSSSGGGALLDTQYF
TRBJ2-1 . TRBV6-6 . TGTGCCAGCAGTCGGCGGCGGGCGGGGGCCACCTACAATGAGCAGTTCTTC CASSRRRAGATYNEQFF
TRBJ1-2 . TRBV7-9 . TGTGCCAGCACCCCGAACTCCTATGGCTACACCTTC CASTPNSYGYTF
TRBJ1-6 . TRBV7-2 . TGTGCCAGCAGCTCAGCTAGGGGCCTCTCCTATAATTCACCCCTCCACTTT CASSSARGLSYNSPLHF
TRBJ1-2 . TRBV7-3 . TGTGCCAGCAGCCCGGGGGGCGGCCTTGAGGGGACCTTC CASSPGGGLEGTF
TRBJ2-1 . TRBV27 TRBD1 TGTGCCAGCAGCCTCCGGACAGGGAGCTCCTACAATGAGCAGTTCTTC CASSLRTGSSYNEQFF
TRBJ2-3 . TRBV5-4 . TGTGCCAGCAGCTTGGCAGGGGAGAGCACAGATACGCAGTATTTT CASSLAGESTDTQYF
TRBJ1-3 . TRBV10-3 . TGTGCCATCAGTACCGACAGGCCAGGAAACACCATATATTTT CAISTDRPGNTIYF
TRBJ1-2 . TRBV30 . TGTGCCTGGAGTGCTGGCAGTTATGGCTACACCTTC CAWSAGSYGYTF
TRBJ1-4 . TRBV20-1 . TGCAGTGCTAGAGTAAGAGAAAAACTGTTTTTT CSARVREKLFF
TRBJ2-2 . TRBV4-2 TRBD2 TGTGCCAGCAGCCAAATTGCGGGAGGCACCGGGGAGCTGTTTTTT CASSQIAGGTGELFF
TRBJ1-1 . TRBV5-1 . TGCGCCAGCAGCTCTTCGGGGAACACTGAAGCTTTCTTT CASSSSGNTEAFF
TRBJ2-7 . TRBV7-9 . TGTGCCAGCAGCTCTCAGGAGCCTAGATCGGTCTACGAGCAGTACTTC CASSSQEPRSVYEQYF
TRBJ2-1 . TRBV6-5 TRBD1 TGTGCCAGCAGTTATGGGACAGGGCAATACAATGAGCAGTTCTTC CASSYGTGQYNEQFF
TRBJ2-7 . TRBV19 TRBD2 TGTGCCAGTAGGGGTAGACTAGCGGGAACCTACGAGCAGTACTTC CASRGRLAGTYEQYF
TRBJ1-4 . TRBV29-1 . TGCAGCGTTGAAGACTACCGGGACCCACTCGGGGAAAAACTGTTTTTT CSVEDYRDPLGEKLFF
TRBJ2-7 . TRBV6-5 . TGTGCCAGCAGTTACCTAGGGGTTTCCTACGAGCAGTACTTC CASSYLGVSYEQYF
TRBJ2-1 few TRBV25-1 . TGTGCCAGCAGTACTCCCGGAACCTACAATGAGCAGTTCTTC CASSTPGTYNEQFF
TRBJ2-7 . TRBV6-2/TRBV6-3 TRBD1 TGTGCCAGCAGTTACGGGGACAGGGGGGCCTACGAGCAGTACTTC CASSYGDRGAYEQYF
TRBJ2-2 . TRBV5-8 . TGTGCCAGCAGCTTGGCAGTCCGGGTTGGGTACACCGGGGAGCTGTTTTTT CASSLAVRVGYTGELFF
TRBJ2-1 once TRBV11-2 TRBD2 TGTGCCAGCAGCTGGGTTCTAGCGGGAGGGTACAATGAGCAGTTCTTC CASSWVLAGGYNEQFF
TRBJ2-7 . TRBV5-6 . TGTGCCAGCAGCTTTACGGGGGAAAGGGCCTACGAGCAGTACTTC CASSFTGERAYEQYF
TRBJ1-4 once TRBV7-9 TRBD1 TGTGCCAGCACCATCCGGGACAGGAATGAAAAACTGTTTTTT CASTIRDRNEKLFF
TRBJ1-5 . TRBV10-3 . TGTGCCTCATCGCCAGGGCTTCGGGAGCCCCAGCATTTT CASSPGLREPQHF
TRBJ1-5 . TRBV7-2 . TGTGCCAGCAGCCCGACGGGGGCGGGGCAGCCCCAGCATTTT CASSPTGAGQPQHF
TRBJ1-1 . TRBV7-9 . TGTGCCAGCAGCTTATCACGGGGTGAGGGCACTGAAGCTTTCTTT CASSLSRGEGTEAFF
TRBJ1-1 . TRBV6-2/TRBV6-3 . TGTGCCAGCAGTTACTCGCTTACTTCAGGGGACACTGAAGCTTTCTTT CASSYSLTSGDTEAFF
TRBJ2-7 . TRBV5-1 TRBD1 TGCGCCAGCAGCCGAGACAGGGCTAGGAACGAGCAGTACTTC CASSRDRARNEQYF
TRBJ2-5 once TRBV5-4 . TGTGCCAGCAACACGGACCCAATCCAAGAGACCCAGTACTTC CASNTDPIQETQYF
TRBJ1-1 few TRBV15 TRBD1 TGTGCCACCAGCAGAGGCGGGACAGTCACTGAAGCTTTCTTT CATSRGGTVTEAFF
TRBJ2-3 . TRBV10-3 . TGTGCCATCAGTGAGTCTCCCCAGAAGAGCACAGATACGCAGTATTTT CAISESPQKSTDTQYF
TRBJ1-5 . TRBV7-2 TRBD1 TGTGCCAGCAGCTTAGGGTCAGGGGGCGATCAGCCCCAGCATTTT CASSLGSGGDQPQHF
TRBJ1-2 few TRBV4-3 TRBD1 TGCGCCAGCAGCCAAGATTGGACAGGGGGCTTTGAGCAGACCTTC CASSQDWTGGFEQTF
TRBJ1-5 once TRBV28 TRBD1 TGTGCCAGCAGGCTACAGGGGGTTAATTATCAGCCCCAGCATTTT CASRLQGVNYQPQHF
TRBJ1-1 . TRBV7-2 . TGTGCCAGCAGCTTAGCGAAGAACACTGAAGCTTTCTTT CASSLAKNTEAFF
TRBJ1-1 . TRBV18 TRBD1 TGTGCCAGCTCACCCGAACAGGGGACGGGGACTGAAGCTTTCTTT CASSPEQGTGTEAFF
TRBJ2-7 . TRBV14 . TGTGCCAGCAGCCAAAGCGGGTACGAGCAGTACTTC CASSQSGYEQYF